Ten or more counts support the clone carrying this T cell receptor (beta chain). The data were obtained in a study of breast tumors, draining lymph nodes, adjacent tissues. MiXCR, applied by TCRdb to the multiplex PCR reads, yields one record per CDR3 protein. Of 20,000 to 25,000 distinct CDR3 sequences detected, roughly 50% appear once; the ten largest clones hold 7.5% to 9%. V was clipped by 4 bases and J by 2 bases, with 10 bases between them. Germline V gene lookup returns CDR1 SGHRS and CDR2 YFSETQ. The CDR3 spans 14 residues. This rearrangement joins TRBV5-1 to TRBJ1-5; D uncertain. The sample was breast tumor tissue. This clonotype was sampled from a female donor with breast cancer. Some clones in this sample may be carry-over from other donors' samples. The CDR3 protein is CASSPRGGNQPQHF. For the CDR3, the DNA is TGCGCCAGCAGCCCCCGGGGAGGCAATCAGCCCCAGCATTTT.